Below, 26 T cell receptor beta chains from the same sample are listed, as sequenced in a study of T cell repertoires in cytomegalovirus infection. The antigens of these receptors remain unknown. TCRdb processed the reads anew with MiXCR; each CDR3 protein has one entry. There are approximately 990,000 distinct CDR3 sequences in the sample; around 31% occur only once, and 11% to 15% lies in the top ten. Sequencing used cultured CD8+ T cells from PBMCs, obtained from culture after CMV antigen stimulation. The receptors shown here come from a human donor in good health (CMV status not recorded). Some clones in this sample may be carry-over from other donors' samples.

This clonotype was seen a few times. V usage is TRBV12-3 or TRBV12-4 and J usage is TRBJ2-3, with D tentatively TRBD2 (6 bases). CDR3 length: 15 residues. The V and J ends lost 3 bases and 1 base respectively, with 11 bases between them. The CDR3 protein is CASSFVASGTDTQYF. CDR3 DNA sequence: TGTGCCAGCAGTTTTGTGGCTAGCGGCACAGATACGCAGTATTTT.

This clonotype was seen repeatedly, ten times or more. The chain combines TRBV7-9 with TRBJ2-5, with 9 bases that match TRBD2. The CDR3 has 16 amino acids. V lost 4 bases and J lost 5; bases outside the gene matches: 11. CDR1 SEHNR and CDR2 FQNEAQ come from the germline V gene (reference sequence). CDR3 loop: CASSSLIGTSLETQYF. Written as DNA, the CDR3 is TGTGCCAGCAGCTCACTCATTGGGACTAGCTTGGAGACCCAGTACTTC.

The chain joins TRBV28 to TRBJ2-1; TRBD2 aligns across 11 bases. V lost 2 bases and J lost 6; bases outside the gene matches: 12. There are 18 residues in the CDR3. Per germline, CDR1 MDHEN and CDR2 SYDVKM. The CDR3 nucleotides are TGTGCCAGCAGTTTAAGGTATACTAGCGGGGGAAATCTCAATGAGCAGTTCTTC. Protein product: CASSLRYTSGGNLNEQFF.

CDR3 in amino acids: CASSLGTGRTYEQYF. The CDR3 coding sequence is TGTGCCAGCAGTTTAGGGACAGGGAGGACCTACGAGCAGTACTTC. J is TRBJ2-7 and V is TRBV27; 9 bases are shared with TRBD1. V was clipped by 2 bases and J by 2 bases; unmatched bases: 4. Germline V lookup: CDR1 MNHEY, CDR2 SMNVEV (reference sequence). The CDR3 has 15 amino acids.

Only a few counts were recorded for this clonotype. The chain couples TRBV10-3 to TRBJ1-2; unclear D gene. Germline lookup yields CDR1 ENHRY and CDR2 SYGVKD. The CDR3 has 16 amino acids. V was cut by 6 bases and J by 7 bases, with 24 bases left in between. As DNA, the CDR3 is TGTGCCATCAGGATCAAACCGGACCCACGACATGCTGGCTACACCTTC. It yields the protein CAIRIKPDPRHAGYTF.

The chain couples TRBV27 to TRBJ1-6; D not resolved. The CDR3 spans 14 residues. Trimming left V 3 bases short and J 10 bases short, with 13 bases between. Germline lookup yields CDR1 MNHEY and CDR2 SMNVEV (reference sequence). The CDR3 loop is CASSLGLSWSPLHF. CDR3 sequence (DNA): TGTGCCAGCAGTTTGGGCCTTTCCTGGTCACCCCTCCACTTT.

The chain employs TRBV4-1 and TRBJ2-3, with 7 positions matching TRBD1. Looked up from germline, CDR1 is MGHRA and CDR2 is YSYEKL. Trimming cost V 0 bases and J 1 base; bases outside gene matches: 4. This CDR3 is 16 amino acids long. The CDR3 bases are TGCGCCAGCAGCCAAGATAACAGGGGAGGCACAGATACGCAGTATTTT. It codes for CASSQDNRGGTDTQYF.

In this sample, this clonotype turned up a few times. The chain has TRBV6-5 and TRBJ2-1; a possible D gene is TRBD2 (6 bases). CDR3 size: 12 residues. Trimming shortened V by 4 bases and J by 7 bases, and 8 bases separated the two germline ends. Per germline, CDR1 MNHEY and CDR2 SVGAGI. Written as DNA, the CDR3 is TGTGCCAGCAGTTGGGACTGGAATGAGCAGTTCTTC. It yields the protein CASSWDWNEQFF.

This sequence joins TRBV12-3 or TRBV12-4 and TRBJ2-5; 16 nucleotides agree with TRBD2. The CDR3 sequence is 17 residues long. Trimming removed 5 bases from V and 1 base from J; junction bases left unmatched: 4. The CDR3 reads CASSPGLAGGGQETQYF. CDR3 DNA sequence: TGTGCCAGCAGTCCGGGACTAGCGGGGGGGGGCCAAGAGACCCAGTACTTC.

The gene calls are TRBV27 and TRBJ1-3; D is unclear. Germline lookup yields CDR1 MNHEY and CDR2 SMNVEV (reference sequence). V was clipped by 7 bases and J by 3 bases, with 16 bases between them. The CDR3 is made up of 15 amino acids. In DNA form, the CDR3 reads TGTGCCAGCACCTCCCGTCGGGAGATTGGAAACACCATATATTTT. This translates into CASTSRREIGNTIYF.

This clonotype was found a few times. J is TRBJ1-5 and V is TRBV7-9; 9 nucleotides line up with TRBD1. Germline CDR1 and CDR2: SEHNR and FQNEAQ (reference sequence). The CDR3 length is 16 residues. With V trimmed by 1 base and J by 5 bases, 6 bases remained unmatched. CDR3 protein: CASSLDRGQGYQPQHF. DNA for the CDR3: TGTGCCAGCAGCTTAGACAGGGGACAGGGCTATCAGCCCCAGCATTTT.

This clonotype was seen at least ten times. The gene calls are TRBV7-2 and TRBJ2-7, with no clear D. In germline, CDR1 is SGHTA, CDR2 FQGNSA. Trimming left V 8 bases short and J 0 bases short, with 14 bases between. The CDR3 length is 14 residues. The CDR3 sequence is CASWVCILSYEQYV. CDR3 nucleotides: TGTGCCAGCTGGGTGTGTATTCTCTCCTACGAGCAGTACGTC.

This sequence joins TRBV7-3 and TRBJ2-2; 9 positions agree with TRBD1. This CDR3 has 15 amino acids. The junction had 8 bases not matched to a gene; V was cut back by 8 bases and J by 4 bases. Germline CDR1 is SGHTA and CDR2 is FQGTGA. In DNA form, the CDR3 reads TGTGCCAGCGGTTACAGGGGGCTCGGCACCGGGGAGCTGTTTTTT. The encoded protein is CASGYRGLGTGELFF.

As for this clonotype: This may be a read error: a much more frequent sequence differs by one nucleotide. The chain is built from TRBV7-2 and TRBJ2-3; 7 bases line up with TRBD2. CDR3 length equals 16 residues. Germline CDR1 and CDR2: SGHTA and FQGNSA. DNA for the CDR3: TGTGCCGGCAGCTTAGATGCTAGCGGCCGCACAGATACGCAGTATTTT. As protein: CAGSLDASGRTDTQYF.

The table lists this clonotype with a few counts. The chain has TRBV6-2 or TRBV6-3 and TRBJ2-7; D possibly uses TRBD1 or TRBD2 (6 bases each). Trimming stripped 5 bases from V and 2 bases from J, with 13 bases between. The CDR3 extends over 14 amino acids. Per the germline V gene, CDR1 is MNHEY and CDR2 is SVGEGT. The CDR3 protein is CASSKPRGAYEQYF. Written as DNA, the CDR3 is TGTGCCAGCAGTAAACCGAGGGGGGCCTACGAGCAGTACTTC.

This clonotype was detected a few times. The CDR3 sequence: CASSLEFYNEQFF. CDR3 coding DNA: TGTGCCAGCAGCTTAGAGTTTTACAATGAGCAGTTCTTC. V gene TRBV11-3 combines with J gene TRBJ2-1; D gene uncertain. This CDR3 has 13 amino acids. The V and J ends lost 0 bases and 4 bases respectively, with 4 bases between them. CDR1 and CDR2 (germline): SGHNT, YENEEA.

This clonotype was seen repeatedly, ten times or more. The chain links TRBV7-3 to TRBJ2-5; TRBD2 matches at 7 bases. After removal of 5 bases from V and 2 bases from J, the junction contained 5 bases not matched to a gene. The CDR3 contains 14 residues. CDR1 SGHTA and CDR2 FQGTGA come from the germline V gene. The CDR3 DNA follows: TGTGCCAGCAGCCCGGGAGGCAGACAAGAGACCCAGTACTTC. Protein sequence: CASSPGGRQETQYF.

The chain links TRBV2 to TRBJ2-1; D is undetermined. Trimming left V 5 bases short and J 0 bases short, with 11 bases between. This CDR3 region has 15 residues. Germline CDR1 SNHLY, CDR2 FYNNEI. The chain's CDR3 is CASSRRNSSYNEQFF. DNA of the CDR3: TGTGCCAGCAGTAGAAGGAACAGCTCCTACAATGAGCAGTTCTTC.

In its sample, this clonotype was seen many times. CDR3 DNA sequence: TGTGCCAGCAACCCTTGTCTCGAGTGCGAGCAGTACTTC. Its translation is CASNPCLECEQYF. V and J are TRBV12-3 or TRBV12-4 and TRBJ2-7; D remains ambiguous. Between the trimmed V and J ends, which lost 7 bases and 6 bases, there was a span of 16 bases. The CDR3 length is 13 residues.

The rearrangement links TRBV11-3 to TRBJ2-5; the D gene could be TRBD1 or TRBD2 (6 bases each). The CDR3 has 17 residues. Germline CDR1 and CDR2: SGHNT and YENEEA. The germline V and J ends were trimmed by 5 bases and 5 bases, with 24 bases remaining between them. The CDR3 nucleotides are TGTGCCAGCAGCATCCGCGGCGATCCAGGGGACTTGGAGACCCAGTACTTC. Protein: CASSIRGDPGDLETQYF.

This clonotype was detected only a few times. V is TRBV7-8 and J is TRBJ2-3, with a weak D call TRBD2 (5 bases). Germline values: CDR1 SGHVS, CDR2 FQNEAQ. The CDR3 runs to 14 residues. V dropped 4 bases and J dropped 4 bases, with 12 bases sitting between them. The CDR3: CASSWRVGADTQYF. The CDR3 nucleotides are TGTGCCAGCAGCTGGCGGGTCGGCGCAGATACGCAGTATTTT.

Worth noting for this clonotype: Possible read error: a much larger clone is one base away. This chain connects TRBV7-6 to TRBJ1-2; D unresolved. Trimming pared 5 bases from V and 6 bases from J, leaving 19 bases between. Germline V lookup: CDR1 SGHVS, CDR2 FNYEAQ. The CDR3 is 15 residues long. The CDR3 protein is CASSGGIGPWDGYTF. In DNA form, the CDR3 reads TGTGCCAGCAGCGGAGGGATAGGGCCCTGGGATGGCTACACCTTC.

This clonotype was recorded at least ten times. V is TRBV7-9 and J is TRBJ2-2; D is unclear. Trimming stripped 5 bases from V and 6 bases from J, with 19 bases between. Germline CDR1 SEHNR, CDR2 FQNEAQ (reference sequence). This CDR3 comprises 16 residues. CDR3 loop: CASSPSLKGRSGELFF. CDR3 nucleotides: TGTGCCAGCAGCCCCTCACTGAAGGGAAGATCCGGGGAGCTGTTTTTT.

There are a few counts of this clonotype. The rearrangement links TRBV7-2 to TRBJ2-7; 9 positions agree with TRBD2. J was trimmed by 0 bases and V by 7 bases; bases with no gene match: 7. Germline CDR1 SGHTA, CDR2 FQGNSA. This CDR3 has 15 amino acids. The CDR3 is CASMISGGPSYEQYF. CDR3 sequence (DNA): TGTGCCAGCATGATTAGCGGGGGACCCTCCTACGAGCAGTACTTC.

At least ten counts were recorded for this clonotype. The gene calls are TRBV25-1 and TRBJ1-1; weak D call: TRBD1 (5 bases). CDR3 length: 15 residues. V lost 1 base and J 7 bases, leaving 16 bases between the germline ends. The V gene's germline CDR1 is MGHDK and CDR2 SYGVNS. Here the CDR3 reads CASSEFSGGTNEAFF. CDR3 in DNA: TGTGCCAGCAGTGAATTTAGCGGGGGGACGAATGAAGCTTTCTTT.

In its sample, this clonotype was seen a few times. The genes are TRBV2 and TRBJ2-1; maybe TRBD1 (6 bases). V dropped 2 bases and J dropped 5 bases, with 13 bases sitting between them. Germline V CDR1 and CDR2: SNHLY, FYNNEI. CDR3 length: 15 residues. For the CDR3, the DNA is TGTGCCAGCAGTGAATCCACAGGGTTGGACAATGAGCAGTTCTTC. This translates into CASSESTGLDNEQFF.